This section outlines one T cell receptor (beta chain) sequence together with its context. This specimen belongs to a study of blood T cell repertoires in COVID-19. Study summary: Samples representing acute and convalescent COVID-19 were sourced from the United States, Italy and Spain. PBMCs, B-cell-depleted T cells, or T cells were the source of the cDNA or gDNA that made up the material.

The CDR3 loop spans 14 amino acids. V was pared by 2 bases and J by 7 bases, with 15 bases between. Germline V gene lookup returns CDR1 SGHNT and CDR2 YYREEE (reference sequence). Source study methods: Estimates of nucleated cell counts were drawn from the amplification of reference gene primers. The table came from immunoSEQ multiplex PCR; TCRdb's copy has only in-frame clones and leaves some out. V and J calls and clone size are as listed in that table; D and trimming were resolved from the DNA. The sample comprises 150,000 to 200,000 clones, around 83% of which are singletons, and 6% to 8% rests with the top ten.

The source is a woman between 65 and 79 years old with COVID-19, enrolled during active disease. The rearrangement joins TRBV5-4 to TRBJ1-2; the D gene is possibly TRBD1 (6 bases). Sequenced input: peripheral blood. CDR3 sequence: CASSFPQGGGGYTF. CDR3 in DNA: TGTGCCAGCAGCTTCCCACAGGGTGGGGGTGGCTACACCTTC.